The 14 T cell receptor beta chains reported below all come from one sample, sequenced in a study of cytomegalovirus exposure and HLA in healthy donors. Assay: immunoSEQ multiplex PCR; the TCRdb copy retains only in-frame clones and omits some. This sample has about 140,000 clones, with 70% to 90% found just once. Material: PBMCs. The receptors were gathered from a young man in good health and CMV-seronegative.

The rearrangement links TRBV6-6 to TRBJ2-5; the D is unclear. The CDR3 extends over 15 amino acids. The ends were cut back, 5 bases at V and 1 base at J, with 14 bases in the middle. Germline CDR1 reads MNHNY; CDR2 reads SVGAGI (reference sequence). The CDR3 is CASSPRNAGQETQYF. CDR3 nucleotides: TGTGCCAGCAGTCCCCGAAACGCAGGCCAAGAGACCCAGTACTTC.

The chain couples TRBV30 to TRBJ2-1, with unresolved D. The germline gives CDR1 GTSNPN, CDR2 SVGIG (reference sequence). The CDR3 has 12 residues. V dropped 7 bases and J dropped 4 bases, with 11 bases sitting between them. CDR3 DNA: TGTGCCTCCACCGTGGCTTACAATGAGCAGTTCTTC. This encodes CASTVAYNEQFF.

The chain recombines TRBV27 with TRBJ2-1; TRBD2 matches 8 bases. This CDR3 is built from 16 residues. Losses at the gene ends were 7 bases for V and 7 bases for J; bases not matched to a gene: 15. Germline V lookup: CDR1 MNHEY, CDR2 SMNVEV (reference sequence). The CDR3 protein is CASIPYAGGVLNEQFF. As DNA, the CDR3 is TGTGCCAGCATCCCTTACGCGGGAGGAGTGTTGAATGAGCAGTTCTTC.

V usage is TRBV18 and J usage is TRBJ1-5; 8 bases agree with TRBD1. The CDR3 extends over 15 amino acids. Trimming at V came to 3 bases and at J to 5 bases, leaving 6 bases not matched to a gene. Looked up from germline, CDR1 is KGHSH and CDR2 is LQKENI. The CDR3 DNA is TGTGCCAGCTCACCCCGACAGGGGAAGGATCAGCCCCAGCATTTT. This gives the protein CASSPRQGKDQPQHF.

As regards this clone: Compared with germline, one end of the junction differs, possibly owing to a read error. The CDR3 region has the DNA TGTGCCAGTAGTATAGTTGACAGGACGAGGAACCCCGGGGAGCTGTTTTTT. This gives the protein CASSIVDRTRNPGELFF. The chain uses TRBV19 and TRBJ2-2; D is perhaps TRBD1 (6 bases). This CDR3 comprises 17 residues. CDR1 is LNHDA and CDR2 is SQIVND in the germline V gene (reference sequence).

There are a few counts of this clone. V gene TRBV2 combines with J gene TRBJ2-2; no clear D gene. The germline V and J ends were trimmed by 6 bases and 6 bases, with 5 bases remaining between them. The CDR3 contains 11 residues. The germline V gene has CDR1 SNHLY and CDR2 FYNNEI. CDR3 sequence: CASRSAGELFF. The CDR3 bases are TGTGCCAGCAGGTCCGCCGGGGAGCTGTTTTTT.

The gene calls are TRBV10-3 and TRBJ1-3; D perhaps matches TRBD1 (6 bases). This CDR3 region has 14 residues. Trimming stripped 5 bases from V and 7 bases from J, with 15 bases between. Germline values: CDR1 ENHRY, CDR2 SYGVKD. The CDR3 coding sequence is TGTGCCATCAGTCTCGGGACAAACAGGAACACCATATATTTT. Translation gives CAISLGTNRNTIYF.

V gene TRBV7-9 combines with J gene TRBJ2-3, with 9 bases fitting TRBD2. CDR3 size: 17 residues. With V trimmed by 0 bases and J by 2 bases, 6 bases remained unmatched. Looked up from germline, CDR1 is SEHNR and CDR2 is FQNEAQ (reference sequence). CDR3 residues: CASSLASAGGFTDTQYF. The CDR3 nucleotides are TGTGCCAGCAGCTTAGCTTCGGCGGGGGGGTTCACAGATACGCAGTATTTT.

CDR3 sequence reads: CASSAYDRVGETQYF. In nucleotides, the CDR3 is TGTGCCAGCAGCGCTTACGACAGGGTAGGGGAGACCCAGTACTTC. The chain joins TRBV9 to TRBJ2-5, with TRBD1 matching 7 bases. The CDR3 extends over 15 amino acids. Germline V gene data show CDR1 as SGDLS and CDR2 as YYNGEE. V was clipped by 3 bases and J by 5 bases; unmatched bases: 10.

V is TRBV6-1 and J is TRBJ2-5; TRBD2 agrees at 9 bases. This CDR3 contains 16 residues. The trim removed 4 bases at V and 2 bases at J, leaving 8 bases unmatched. From germline, CDR1 is MNHNS and CDR2 SASEGT. CDR3 sequence (DNA): TGTGCCAGCAGTGGGGAGCTAGCGGGGCTTCAAGAGACCCAGTACTTC. This encodes CASSGELAGLQETQYF.

This chain connects TRBV18 to TRBJ2-2; the D gene is possibly TRBD1 (5 bases). The germline V gene encodes CDR1 KGHSH and CDR2 LQKENI. The V gene lost 5 bases and the J gene lost 4 bases, with 11 bases spanning the gap. This CDR3 spans 14 amino acids. CDR3 coding DNA: TGTGCCAGCTCAGCAGAACAGGTCACCGGGGAGCTGTTTTTT. Its protein product is CASSAEQVTGELFF.

The chain uses TRBV7-2 and TRBJ2-7, with TRBD2 matching over 7 bases. V lost 1 base and J lost 1; bases outside the gene matches: 7. Per the germline V gene, CDR1 is SGHTA and CDR2 is FQGNSA. The CDR3 has 16 amino acids. As DNA, the CDR3 is TGTGCCAGCAGCTTAGTGGGGGGAGGGCCTTCCTACGAGCAGTACTTC. Translating it yields CASSLVGGGPSYEQYF.

The rearrangement uses TRBV6-1 and TRBJ1-1; D may be TRBD1 (6 bases). The CDR3 runs to 14 residues. Germline assignment: CDR1 MNHNS and CDR2 SASEGT. Trimming left V 4 bases short and J 3 bases short, with 12 bases between. CDR3 in DNA: TGTGCCAGCAGTGGCACAGGGACCTACACTGAAGCTTTCTTT. Amino acid sequence: CASSGTGTYTEAFF.

The J gene is TRBJ1-2, the V gene TRBV4-1, with 9 bases matching TRBD1. Germline V gene lookup returns CDR1 MGHRA and CDR2 YSYEKL. V dropped 0 bases and J dropped 7; count of bases not matched to a gene: 15. This CDR3 has 18 residues. This CDR3 is CASSQEREVFGDRAGYTF. The CDR3, as DNA: TGCGCCAGCAGCCAAGAACGGGAGGTGTTCGGGGACAGGGCTGGCTACACCTTC.